This entry describes one T cell receptor beta chain. The source of the sample is a study of blood T cell repertoires in COVID-19. Study at large: COVID-19 samples, acute and convalescent, were from the United States, Italy and Spain.

In the authors' workflow: From reference gene primer amplification, estimates of nucleated cell counts were derived. Measured with immunoSEQ multiplex PCR; TCRdb has only the in-frame clones, and not every one. From that table come the V and J calls and clone size; the DNA was used to work out D and trimming. The profile shows approximately 180,000 clones, 75% to 80% of them singletons. The junction had 15 bases not matched to a gene; V was cut back by 4 bases and J by 6 bases. This CDR3 is built from 17 residues. CDR1 and CDR2 (germline): ENHRY, SYGVKD. The TCR comes from an older woman with acute or convalescent COVID-19. The sequencing sample was made of peripheral blood. The rearrangement joins TRBV10-3 to TRBJ2-3, with 8 nucleotides matching TRBD2. The CDR3 DNA reads as TGTGCCATCAGTGGGGTTCCTCTTACTAGCGGTTTGGATACGCAGTATTTT. This encodes CAISGVPLTSGLDTQYF.